This T cell receptor (beta chain) was documented in a study of T cell responses to AZD1222 COVID-19 vaccine (dated by TCRdb to the early 2020s). Regarding the study in general: A total of 230 to 250 trial participants underwent TCR sequencing, of whom 207 had received two doses of AZD1222 and some 25 had received two doses of the MenACWY control vaccine. Trial participants were enrolled by age into subgroups of 18-55, 56-69 and 70-plus years, and roughly 160, 29 and 62 TCR-sequenced participants, respectively, were included in these subgroups. Broader findings and caveats from the paper: Conclusions about previously exposed vaccinees are limited, since just five or six AZD1222 recipients were seropositive for SARS-CoV-2 at baseline. Nearly half of unique spike-specific TCRs reportedly recognized epitopes outside regions mutated in the B.1.351 and B.1.1.7 variants. Because no samples from the day 14 peak response were available, repertoires could be characterized only after the peak T cell response. Spike-specific TCR breadth and depth rose significantly after two AZD1222 doses compared with day 0 and with MenACWY recipients. The vaccine-associated CD4 TCRs covered the entire spike protein, and the dominant responses fell in regions 160-218 and 743-854. In the small 56-69-year group, the increase in depth fell short of significance, most likely because of low power. Participants were mostly white British, with more females than males. The authors suggested clonal diversity may have been underestimated.

The meaning of the sample's time point label: baseline before first vaccination. The sample's treatment or condition, from its label and the paper: meningococcal conjugate vaccine given as trial control. Samples from vaccinated people were obtained from the UK trials COV001 and COV002, which included a single-blind randomized controlled phase 2/3 trial of AZD1222 (ChAdOx1 nCoV-19) in healthy adults. For TCRbeta chain sequencing, PBMC samples were collected from trial participants at day 0 and at day 28 after the second dose. This clone was recorded once. The antigen this receptor binds is unknown. No qualities accompany the bases; no much larger clone lies one base away. The CDR3 regions of human TCRbeta chains were analyzed by immunosequencing. Under the source paper's analysis protocol: TCRs in the repertoires were compared against a reference library of SARS-CoV-2-specific TCRs that had been generated with the MIRA antigen-specificity platform. Breadth meant the fraction of unique TCRs that were SARS-CoV-2-associated, whereas depth meant the fraction of total T cells that were SARS-CoV-2-associated. Each spike-specific TCR was assigned to its reactive spike region and to a CD4 or CD8 class using the MIRA data. Log10-transformed breadth and depth values were compared by one-way ANOVA with Sidak's multiple comparisons tests. TCRdb carries this immuneACCESS record with in-frame sequences only. Its versions omit some clonotypes, under half of them owing to an unresolved V gene in the studies checked, with the rest unexplained. Clone size and V and J calls were adopted from that table, with D and trimming inferred from the DNA. For this sample there are about 78,000 clones; 88% appear just once. Together, the top ten hold approximately 4.7% of the sample.

The junction shows trimming of 2 bases on V and 4 bases on J, plus 4 bases between the germline ends. CDR1 and CDR2 are read off the germline V gene as KGHDR and SFDVKD. The CDR3 has 12 amino acids, counting the end cysteine and phenylalanine. Of the read, only the CDR3 DNA is kept; its 36 bases are in frame from base 1. The chain uses TRBV24-1 and TRBJ1-2; no D gene can be assigned with confidence. The source material was peripheral blood, sampled on day 0 of MenACWY control vaccination. This receptor was identified in an adult in good health. For the CDR3, the sequence is CATSDYSYGYTF. The DNA reads as follows: TGTGCCACCAGTGATTACAGCTATGGCTACACCTTC.